These 25 T cell receptor beta chains share one sample of origin, sequenced in a study of CD8+CD57+ T cells in acquired aplastic anemia. The study profiled TCR beta VDJ and CDR3 using genomic DNA as template. MiXCR, applied by TCRdb to the reads, yields one record per CDR3 protein. The sample has some 150,000 distinct CDR3 sequences, 40% to 55% seen once. Those patients picked for sequencing had displayed CD8+CD57+ cell expansion on flow cytometry. The material sequenced was sorted CD4+, CD8+, or CD8+CD57+ T cells (not recorded which) from PBMCs. The receptors originated from a human donor with aplastic anemia.

The gene calls are TRBV6-4 and TRBJ1-3; D is ambiguous. The V gene's germline CDR1 is MRHNA and CDR2 SNTAGT. This CDR3 has 12 amino acids. Trimming cost V 6 bases and J 2 bases, with 5 bases left between them. Here the CDR3 DNA reads TGTGCCAGCAGCCAAACTGGAAACACCATATATTTT. Protein sequence: CASSQTGNTIYF.

The table lists this clonotype with a few counts. The V call is TRBV20-1, the J call TRBJ1-5; TRBD1 might be the D (6 bases). In germline, CDR1 is DFQATT, CDR2 SNEGSKA (reference sequence). V lost 0 bases, J lost 3 bases, and 9 bases lay in between. The CDR3 length is 14 residues. As DNA, the CDR3 is TGCAGTGCTAGAGATCCAGGGGACAATCAGCCCCAGCATTTT. Translation: CSARDPGDNQPQHF.

A few counts support this clonotype. The V and J genes are TRBV7-9 and TRBJ2-5; weak D call: TRBD2 (5 bases). Germline assignment: CDR1 SEHNR and CDR2 FQNEAQ (reference sequence). The germline V and J ends were trimmed by 4 bases and 4 bases, with 7 bases remaining between them. This CDR3 has 12 residues. Here the CDR3 reads CASSSSGETQYF. Written as DNA, the CDR3 is TGTGCCAGCAGCTCCAGCGGAGAGACCCAGTACTTC.

V is TRBV14 and J is TRBJ2-1, with D uncertain. Germline CDR1 reads SGHDN; CDR2 reads FVKESK. There are 11 residues in the CDR3. With 2 bases removed from V and 10 bases from J, the gap between germline ends came to 6 bases. The CDR3 sequence is CASSQTAEQFF. Here the CDR3 DNA reads TGTGCCAGCAGCCAAACGGCAGAGCAGTTCTTC.

This clonotype was detected many times. This rearrangement joins TRBV19 to TRBJ2-7; 11 nucleotides match TRBD2. The CDR3 totals 15 residues. Germline V lookup: CDR1 LNHDA, CDR2 SQIVND (reference sequence). Germline trimming cut 5 bases from V and 1 base from J; bases unmatched to any gene: 4. The CDR3 reads CASSSGTSGSYEQYF. DNA for the CDR3: TGTGCCAGTAGTTCCGGGACTAGCGGTTCCTACGAGCAGTACTTC.

The V gene is TRBV19, the J gene TRBJ1-2, with D maybe TRBD1 (6 bases). Between the trimmed V and J ends, which lost 4 bases and 4 bases, there was a span of 19 bases. CDR3 size: 16 residues. Germline V lookup: CDR1 LNHDA, CDR2 SQIVND (reference sequence). CDR3 loop: CASSTVGQPSRYGYTF. CDR3 coding DNA: TGTGCCAGTAGTACTGTAGGACAGCCGAGTCGCTATGGCTACACCTTC. Full variable domain (missing parts from reference TRBV19 and TRBJ1-2): DGGITQSPKYLFRKEGQNVTLSCEQNLNHDAMYWYRQDPGQGLRLIYYSQIVNDFQKGDIAEGYSVSREKKESFPLTVTSAQKNPTAFYLCASSTVGQPSRYGYTFGSGTRLTVV.

This clonotype has more than one count but fewer than ten. This chain connects TRBV7-7 to TRBJ2-5, with D perhaps TRBD2 (6 bases). The germline V gene has CDR1 SSHAT and CDR2 FNYEAQ (reference sequence). The CDR3 totals 15 residues. Trimming stripped 5 bases from V and 4 bases from J, with 17 bases between. CDR3 in amino acids: CASSLTDGGGETQYF. In DNA, the CDR3 is TGTGCCAGCAGCCTAACGGACGGGGGAGGAGAGACCCAGTACTTC.

The chain employs TRBV29-1 and TRBJ1-1; tentative D call: TRBD1 (5 bases). Trimming cost V 5 bases and J 3 bases, with 16 bases left between them. The CDR3 has 14 residues. Germline V lookup: CDR1 SQVTM, CDR2 ANQGSEA. The CDR3 sequence: CSVYLREKYTEAFF. DNA of the CDR3: TGCAGCGTTTACCTCAGGGAAAAGTACACTGAAGCTTTCTTT.

This clonotype was seen at least ten times. The CDR3 loop reads CASSVSGGWNTEAFF. For the CDR3, the DNA is TGCGCCAGCAGCGTTTCCGGGGGGTGGAACACTGAAGCTTTCTTT. V usage is TRBV5-1 and J usage is TRBJ1-1; weak D call: TRBD1 (5 bases). Germline V CDR1 and CDR2: SGHRS, YFSETQ. V was shortened by 4 bases and J by 1 base, with 14 bases between the two germline ends. The CDR3 length is 15 residues.

In its sample, this clonotype was seen many times. V and J are TRBV20-1 and TRBJ2-7; 8 bases are a match to TRBD2. The V gene's germline CDR1 is DFQATT and CDR2 SNEGSKA (reference sequence). The CDR3 contains 15 residues. J lost 3 bases, V lost 1 base, and 8 bases had no gene match. The CDR3 sequence is CSARGGAGGLYEQYF. The CDR3 DNA sequence: TGCAGTGCTAGAGGAGGGGCGGGGGGTCTCTACGAGCAGTACTTC.

At least ten counts were recorded for this clonotype. V gene TRBV3-1 combines with J gene TRBJ2-7, with TRBD2 matching over 13 bases. CDR3 length: 15 residues. The V and J ends lost 1 base and 3 bases, in that order; junction bases with no gene match: 0. Germline values: CDR1 LGHDT, CDR2 YNNKEL (reference sequence). The CDR3 coding sequence is TGTGCCAGCAGCCAAGGACTAGCGGGGGGCTACGAGCAGTACTTC. Protein product: CASSQGLAGGYEQYF.

This sequence joins TRBV10-1 and TRBJ2-7; the match to TRBD1 covers 9 bases. The CDR3 runs 14 residues. Germline CDR1 is WNHNN and CDR2 is SYGVQD (reference sequence). V trimming: 8 bases; J trimming: 6 bases; junction bases outside the gene matches: 11. The CDR3 DNA sequence: TGCGCCAGCCGTGCGGGACAGGGTAAGAGCGAGCAGTACTTC. This encodes CASRAGQGKSEQYF.

This clonotype has a count of ten or more. The V call is TRBV7-8, the J call TRBJ2-7, with TRBD1 matching over 10 bases. The CDR3 spans 14 residues. With V trimmed by 3 bases and J by 4 bases, 3 bases remained unmatched. Germline V gives CDR1 SGHVS, CDR2 FQNEAQ. CDR3 DNA: TGTGCCAGCAGCTTGACAGGGGGCAAGTACGAGCAGTACTTC. This codes for CASSLTGGKYEQYF.

This clonotype was seen a handful of times. The V call is TRBV27, the J call TRBJ2-7; possible D gene TRBD2, 7 bases. The ends were cut back, 7 bases at V and 4 bases at J, with 17 bases in the middle. The CDR3 consists of 14 residues. Germline V gene sequence: CDR1 MNHEY, CDR2 SMNVEV (reference sequence). CDR3 bases: TGTGCCAGCACCCCGCGGGGGACAATTTACGAGCAGTACTTC. This encodes CASTPRGTIYEQYF.

This clonotype was seen repeatedly, ten times or more. V and J are TRBV5-6 and TRBJ2-1, with D possibly TRBD2 on 6 matching bases. This CDR3 is 13 amino acids long. Germline V lookup: CDR1 SGHDT, CDR2 YYEEEE. Trimming stripped 3 bases from V and 4 bases from J, with 8 bases between. As DNA, the CDR3 is TGTGCCAGCAGCTGGAGGGAATACAATGAGCAGTTCTTC. Translated, it gives CASSWREYNEQFF.

This clonotype came up a few times. At one end the junction does not follow the germline gene, possibly because of a read error. The chain has TRBV12-3 or TRBV12-4 and TRBJ1-3; D is perhaps TRBD1 (5 bases). The CDR3 has 16 amino acids. Here the CDR3 DNA reads TGTGCCAGCAGTTTGCTCCCCAGGGTCTCTGGAGACACCATATATTTT. It specifies CASSLLPRVSGDTIYF.

This clonotype was counted ten times or more. The chain joins TRBV12-3 or TRBV12-4 to TRBJ1-2; 8 bases are shared with TRBD1. The CDR3 loop spans 13 amino acids. V was clipped by 7 bases and J by 5 bases; unmatched bases: 6. The CDR3 region is CASNKQGGYGYTF. CDR3 DNA sequence: TGTGCCAGCAACAAACAGGGGGGGTATGGCTACACCTTC.

Regarding this clonotype: This clone may be a read error of a much larger clone one base away. The chain employs TRBV11-2 and TRBJ1-6; no reliable D call. This CDR3 is 13 amino acids long. Germline V gene data show CDR1 as SGHAT and CDR2 as FQNNGV. CDR3: CASGDYRNSPLRF. The DNA of the CDR3 is TGTGCCAGCGGGGATTACCGTAATTCACCCCTCCGCTTT.

This clonotype occurred a few times. The chain has TRBV20-1 and TRBJ1-2, with 7 bases identical to TRBD1. Looked up from germline, CDR1 is DFQATT and CDR2 is SNEGSKA (reference sequence). V was clipped by 3 bases and J by 11 bases; unmatched bases: 9. The CDR3 sequence is 12 residues long. For the CDR3, the DNA is TGCAGTGCTAGCTCAAGACAGGGTCCTTACACCTTC. Its protein product is CSASSRQGPYTF.

A remark on this clonotype: At one of its ends the junction is not consistent with the germline gene, which may arise from a read error. The chain links TRBV20-1 to TRBJ2-5, with D hard to call. Germline CDR1 is DFQATT and CDR2 is SNEGSKA (reference sequence). The CDR3 is made up of 13 amino acids. The CDR3 sequence is CSASDPPQEAQYF. The CDR3 DNA is TGCAGTGCTAGCGACCCCCCACAAGAGGCCCAGTACTTC.

This clonotype showed up many times. The gene calls are TRBV5-1 and TRBJ1-5; 9 bases fit TRBD1. The CDR3 loop spans 15 amino acids. Germline V gene sequence: CDR1 SGHRS, CDR2 YFSETQ. Trimming at V came to 0 bases and at J to 6 bases, leaving 4 bases not matched to a gene. The chain's CDR3 is CASSLAGTGSQPQHF. The CDR3 nucleotides are TGCGCCAGCAGCTTGGCGGGGACAGGGAGTCAGCCCCAGCATTTT.

There are many counts of this clonotype. This rearrangement joins TRBV6-6 to TRBJ2-3; 7 nucleotides align to TRBD2. The CDR3 runs to 16 residues. Germline V gives CDR1 MNHNY, CDR2 SVGAGI (reference sequence). Unmatched junction bases numbered 6, after V lost 0 bases and J lost 3 bases. The CDR3 reads CASSYSELATTDTQYF. CDR3 coding DNA: TGTGCCAGCAGTTACTCCGAACTAGCGACTACAGATACGCAGTATTTT.

V usage is TRBV7-6 and J usage is TRBJ1-2; 8 nucleotides match TRBD1. The V segment lost 5 bases and the J segment 4 bases; nucleotides outside the gene matches: 9. The CDR3 loop spans 15 amino acids. Germline CDR1 reads SGHVS; CDR2 reads FNYEAQ. For the CDR3, the DNA is TGTGCCAGCAGCATTTCAGGGGGCGCAAGCTATGGCTACACCTTC. Its translation is CASSISGGASYGYTF.

This clonotype was detected a few times. This sequence joins TRBV12-3 or TRBV12-4 and TRBJ1-5; a weak D match, TRBD1 (6 bases). V was cut by 5 bases and J by 6 bases, with 14 bases left in between. There are 14 residues in the CDR3. DNA of the CDR3: TGTGCCAGCAGTAGGGGGGGGGCTGGTCAGCCCCAGCATTTT. It specifies CASSRGGAGQPQHF.

The rearrangement uses TRBV20-1 and TRBJ1-2; maybe TRBD1 (5 bases). Trimming stripped 4 bases from V and 4 bases from J, with 22 bases between. The CDR3 covers 16 residues. The germline V gene encodes CDR1 DFQATT and CDR2 SNEGSKA (reference sequence). The CDR3 loop reads CSATPIGGGAFYGYTF. The DNA for the CDR3 is TGCAGTGCTACGCCAATTGGGGGAGGGGCCTTCTATGGCTACACCTTC.